This T cell receptor beta chain was found in a study of tumor-infiltrating lymphocytes in primary liver carcinoma. TCR beta cDNA was reverse-transcribed from roughly 520 ng of total RNA. The reaction used a constant-region primer and ProtoScript II reverse transcriptase. Libraries covering TCR beta were generated through three nested multiplex PCR rounds (using a slightly modified ARM-PCR). Investigators reported that the first two PCR rounds, at around 10 cycles each, used TRBV1-TRBV30 forward primers with a C-beta reverse primer. TCRdb recomputed calls from the multiplex PCR reads with MiXCR, one row per CDR3 protein. The top ten hold over 8% of the sample, which has over 100,000 distinct CDR3 sequences, less than 75% seen once. Remarks on this clonotype: One end of the junction varies from germline; a read error may be responsible.

The source material, roughly 18-30 mg of unsorted bulk tissue, was used to co-extract RNA and DNA. Surgical resection served as treatment for the primary liver carcinoma of these patients. Chronic HBV infection was present, with no prior treatment. This CDR3 is built from 15 residues. The V gene's germline CDR1 is MNHNS and CDR2 SASEGT. This receptor was obtained from a woman aged 55-70 years with primary liver carcinoma and hepatitis B virus infection. The chain recombines TRBV6-1 with TRBJ1-5, with no clear D. The sequenced material came from tumor-adjacent normal liver tissue. The CDR3 DNA follows: TGCGCCAGCAGTGGGGAAATCTCTTACAATCAGCCCCAGCATTTT. This translates into CASSGEISYNQPQHF.